What follows are 26 T cell receptor beta chains derived from one specimen sequenced in a study of blood T cells in healthy people across ages. A second PCR, run for roughly 7 to 11 cycles, used a sample-barcoded 5' primer plus a J-beta primer mix. TCRdb re-analysed the 5' RACE reads in MiXCR, keeping a single row per CDR3 protein. The data contain about 670,000 distinct CDR3 sequences, 40% to 65% of them singletons. Input material: blood. These receptor sequences come from a woman over 75 in good health.

The rearrangement links TRBV5-1 to TRBJ2-5; 8 bases map to TRBD2. CDR1 and CDR2 (germline): SGHRS, YFSETQ. V trimming: 2 bases; J trimming: 11 bases; junction bases outside the gene matches: 11. There are 14 residues in the CDR3. The CDR3 here is CASSFGTSNNEQYF. The CDR3 DNA is TGCGCCAGCAGCTTTGGGACTAGTAACAATGAGCAGTACTTC.

Notes on this clonotype: This may arise from a read error, as a much more abundant clone is one base away. DNA of the CDR3: TGTGCCAGCAGTTTAACGGGACGCCTCAGCACAGATACGCAGTATTTT. This codes for CASSLTGRLSTDTQYF. This chain connects TRBV12-3 or TRBV12-4 to TRBJ2-3, with D perhaps given as TRBD1 or TRBD2 (5 bases each). The CDR3 extends over 16 amino acids. Trimming pared 2 bases from V and 0 bases from J, leaving 12 bases between.

This clonotype was observed a few times. The CDR3 is CATSDYPGLNNEQYF. The CDR3, as DNA: TGTGCCACCAGTGACTACCCGGGACTCAACAATGAGCAGTACTTC. The chain uses TRBV24-1 and TRBJ2-5; the D gene is possibly TRBD2 (6 bases). This CDR3 is 15 amino acids long. V lost 4 bases and J 11 bases, leaving 22 bases between the germline ends. The germline gives CDR1 KGHDR, CDR2 SFDVKD.

The chain employs TRBV20-1 and TRBJ2-5; 8 bases fit TRBD1. There are 16 residues in the CDR3. V trimming: 5 bases; J trimming: 4 bases; junction bases outside the gene matches: 15. CDR1 is DFQATT, CDR2 SNEGSKA, per germline (reference sequence). The CDR3 DNA reads TGCAGTGCTGGGGTCCGGACAGGGATAAATCGAGAGACCCAGTACTTC. This gives the protein CSAGVRTGINRETQYF.

This clonotype showed up just a few times. This chain joins TRBV20-1 and TRBJ1-1; unclear D gene. The V end was cut by 0 bases, the J end by 0 bases, with 8 bases between. Germline assignment: CDR1 DFQATT and CDR2 SNEGSKA (reference sequence). The CDR3 length is 14 residues. The CDR3 region is CSARERGMNTEAFF. The CDR3 nucleotides read TGCAGTGCTAGAGAGAGAGGCATGAACACTGAAGCTTTCTTT.

Comments on this clonotype: This clone may be a read error of a much larger clone one base away. The V and J genes are TRBV5-1 and TRBJ2-2; D perhaps matches TRBD2 (6 bases). The CDR3 consists of 14 residues. CDR1 and CDR2 from the germline V gene are SGHRS and YFSETQ. This CDR3 reads CASSPLGMSGGLFF. CDR3 coding DNA: TGCGCCAGCAGCCCTCTGGGGATGTCCGGGGGGCTGTTTTTT.

The chain has TRBV20-1 and TRBJ2-7, with 8 nucleotides matching TRBD1. The DNA end is more similar to TRBJ2-5, so the J call may be wrong. The CDR3 extends over 14 amino acids. Germline CDR1 is DFQATT and CDR2 is SNEGSKA (reference sequence). CDR3 loop: CSATSTGEWETQYF. The CDR3 coding sequence is TGCAGTGCTACCTCGACAGGGGAATGGGAGACCCAGTACTTC.

Details on this clonotype: This could be a read error, since a much larger clone is one nucleotide away. CDR3 nucleotides: TGTGCCAGCAGTTACTCGAGTCTCGCCCCCACAGATACGCAGTATTTT. The encoded protein is CASSYSSLAPTDTQYF. The chain combines TRBV6-5 with TRBJ2-3, with D unresolved. CDR3 length: 16 amino acids. Germline V CDR1 and CDR2: MNHEY, SVGAGI. With 0 bases removed from V and 2 bases from J, the gap between germline ends came to 12 bases.

This clonotype was observed many times. This chain uses TRBV2 with TRBJ2-6; possibly TRBD1 for D (6 bases). CDR3 length: 18 residues. The ends were cut back, 1 base at V and 0 bases at J, with 13 bases in the middle. Germline values: CDR1 SNHLY, CDR2 FYNNEI. The CDR3 sequence: CASSEGNRAFSGANVLTF. The CDR3 DNA reads as TGTGCCAGCAGTGAAGGTAACAGGGCGTTCTCTGGGGCCAACGTCCTGACTTTC.

As regards this clonotype: A single base separates this from a much larger clone, so it may be a read error. The chain uses TRBV5-1 and TRBJ2-3; 14 nucleotides align to TRBD2. The CDR3 extends over 17 amino acids. Germline loops: CDR1 SGHRS, CDR2 YFSETQ. CDR3 in amino acids: CVSSPGTSGSSTDTQYF. The DNA for the CDR3 is TGCGTCAGCAGCCCTGGGACTAGCGGGAGTAGCACAGATACGCAGTATTTT.

This clonotype has a handful of counts. The chain recombines TRBV29-1 with TRBJ2-3; TRBD2 aligns across 7 bases. V trimming: 5 bases; J trimming: 2 bases; junction bases outside the gene matches: 10. Germline CDR1 and CDR2: SQVTM and ANQGSEA. This CDR3 has 15 residues. The CDR3 sequence: CSVKRDSTHTDTQYF. As DNA, the CDR3 is TGCAGCGTTAAGCGGGACTCTACCCACACAGATACGCAGTATTTT.

This clonotype was seen only a few times. In nucleotides, the CDR3 is TGTGCCTGGAGTGTCCCAAAGGGGACCCAGTACTTC. Translating it yields CAWSVPKGTQYF. V and J are TRBV30 and TRBJ2-5, with D unresolved. The CDR3 sequence is 12 residues long. Deletions cut 0 bases from V and 7 bases from J, with 9 bases between. The germline gives CDR1 GTSNPN, CDR2 SVGIG (reference sequence).

In this sample, this clonotype turned up many times. J is TRBJ2-1 and V is TRBV6-5; D ambiguous. Per germline, CDR1 MNHEY and CDR2 SVGAGI. This CDR3 contains 15 residues. Trimming stripped 10 bases from V and 0 bases from J, with 16 bases between. In DNA, the CDR3 is TGTGCCAAGCCCGTGTCCATTCACTCCTACAATGAGCAGTTCTTC. Amino acid sequence: CAKPVSIHSYNEQFF.

This clonotype was observed a few times. The rearrangement joins TRBV5-5 to TRBJ2-2; no definite D call. The CDR3 is 15 amino acids. Germline values: CDR1 SGHKS, CDR2 YYEKEE (reference sequence). Trimming left V 0 bases short and J 6 bases short, with 12 bases between. The CDR3 bases are TGTGCCAGCAGCTTGGAAGGGTACCTCGCCGGGGAGCTGTTTTTT. This sequence encodes CASSLEGYLAGELFF.

This clonotype was seen a few times. The chain joins TRBV6-6 to TRBJ2-1; D gene unclear. V lost 2 bases and J 1 base, leaving 9 bases between the germline ends. The CDR3 is made up of 15 amino acids. Germline V lookup: CDR1 MNHNY, CDR2 SVGAGI (reference sequence). The CDR3 sequence is CASSYPSLSYNEQFF. The DNA for the CDR3 is TGTGCCAGCAGTTACCCCAGCTTATCCTACAATGAGCAGTTCTTC.

This clonotype appeared a few times. The chain links TRBV5-1 to TRBJ2-7, with 8 bases matching TRBD2. The CDR3 runs to 15 residues. Germline V gives CDR1 SGHRS, CDR2 YFSETQ. Unmatched junction bases numbered 13, after V lost 4 bases and J lost 7 bases. Here the CDR3 reads CASSLDPSGLNEQYF. The CDR3 DNA is TGCGCCAGCAGCCTCGACCCTAGCGGGCTCAATGAGCAGTACTTC.

This clonotype was seen repeatedly, ten times or more. The chain couples TRBV27 to TRBJ2-1; 9 bases line up with TRBD1. Germline lookup yields CDR1 MNHEY and CDR2 SMNVEV (reference sequence). The CDR3 length is 17 residues. The V gene end was trimmed by 7 bases and the J gene end by 6 bases; junction bases not matched to a gene: 16. CDR3 loop: CASTLGQGRVNLNEQFF. The DNA of the CDR3 is TGTGCCAGCACCCTAGGACAGGGGCGGGTGAACCTCAATGAGCAGTTCTTC.

In its sample, this clonotype was seen a few times. The rearrangement links TRBV12-3 or TRBV12-4 to TRBJ1-5; D perhaps matches TRBD1 (5 bases). Trimming left V 6 bases short and J 1 base short, with 13 bases between. The CDR3 totals 15 residues. The CDR3 sequence is CASRPGTLSNQPQHF. The CDR3 DNA reads TGTGCCAGCAGACCTGGGACCTTGAGCAATCAGCCCCAGCATTTT.

Details on this clonotype: A much larger clone sits a single nucleotide away, making a read error possible. The chain links TRBV7-9 to TRBJ2-1, with 9 bases lining up with TRBD2. The DNA end is a closer match to TRBJ2-7, so the J assignment may be wrong. This CDR3 contains 15 residues. The germline V gene has CDR1 SEHNR and CDR2 FQNEAQ (reference sequence). The CDR3 region has the DNA TGTGCCAGCAGCCCTAGCGGGATGTACTACAATGAGCAGTACTTC. The encoded protein is CASSPSGMYYNEQYF.

The genes are TRBV5-1 and TRBJ2-3; TRBD1 agrees at 8 bases. The ends lost 0 bases at V and 2 bases at J; junction bases unmatched: 5. There are 16 residues in the CDR3. The germline V gene has CDR1 SGHRS and CDR2 YFSETQ. The DNA for the CDR3 is TGCGCCAGCAGCTTGGGGACAGGGAAAAACACAGATACGCAGTATTTT. Amino acids: CASSLGTGKNTDTQYF.

The CDR3 here is CASSQEEGSYNEQFF. In nucleotides, the CDR3 is TGCGCCAGCAGCCAAGAGGAGGGAAGCTACAATGAGCAGTTCTTC. V gene TRBV4-1 combines with J gene TRBJ2-1; a possible D gene is TRBD2 (6 bases). The germline CDR1 and CDR2 sequences are MGHRA and YSYEKL. The CDR3 is 15 amino acids. V dropped 0 bases and J dropped 3 bases, with 9 bases sitting between them.

The rearrangement joins TRBV2 to TRBJ2-7, with D tentatively TRBD2 (6 bases). The CDR3 length is 12 residues. V was cut by 7 bases and J by 6 bases, with 13 bases left in between. Germline CDR1 reads SNHLY; CDR2 reads FYNNEI. As DNA, the CDR3 is TGTGCCAGCAAGGGAGGTCTGGGCGAGCAGTACTTC. The encoded protein is CASKGGLGEQYF.

V is TRBV6-6 and J is TRBJ1-1; unclear D gene. The CDR3 length is 12 residues. Looked up from germline, CDR1 is MNHNY and CDR2 is SVGAGI (reference sequence). The germline V and J ends were trimmed by 6 bases and 0 bases, with 5 bases remaining between them. Here the CDR3 reads CASRTMNTEAFF. CDR3 DNA sequence: TGTGCCAGCAGAACCATGAACACTGAAGCTTTCTTT.

This clonotype has more than one count but fewer than ten. The chain joins TRBV12-5 to TRBJ1-2; a weak D match, TRBD1 (5 bases). Trimming left V 1 base short and J 9 bases short, with 9 bases between. Germline loops: CDR1 LGHNT, CDR2 FRNRAP. This CDR3 has 12 amino acids. The CDR3 coding sequence is TGTGCTAGTGGTTTGGGGACAAGCCGCTACACCTTC. As protein: CASGLGTSRYTF. Together with reference TRBV12-5 and TRBJ1-2, the CDR3 gives the full variable domain: DARVTQTPRHKVTEMGQEVTMRCQPILGHNTVFWYRQTMMQGLELLAYFRNRAPLDDSGMPKDRFSAEMPDATLATLKIQPSEPRDSAVYFCASGLGTSRYTFGSGTRLTVV.

This clonotype was detected once. A much larger clone sits a single nucleotide away, making a read error possible. The chain links TRBV11-2 to TRBJ2-1; tentative D call: TRBD1 (5 bases). This CDR3 is 14 amino acids long. Germline V lookup: CDR1 SGHAT, CDR2 FQNNGV. CDR3 in amino acids: CTSSFETGGYEQFF. CDR3 bases: TGTACCAGCAGCTTCGAAACAGGTGGATATGAGCAGTTCTTC.

The chain couples TRBV7-9 to TRBJ1-1; D call uncertain. The CDR3 contains 14 residues. V was cut by 0 bases and J by 6 bases, with 11 bases left in between. Germline V gene data show CDR1 as SEHNR and CDR2 as FQNEAQ (reference sequence). DNA of the CDR3: TGTGCCAGCAGCTTAGCTGCTGGAACAGCTGAAGCTTTCTTT. This sequence encodes CASSLAAGTAEAFF. The entire variable domain, with the rest obtained from reference TRBV7-9 and TRBJ1-1, is as follows: DTGVSQNPRHKITKRGQNVTFRCDPISEHNRLYWYRQTLGQGPEFLTYFQNEAQLEKSRLLSDRFSAERPKGSFSTLEIQRTEQGDSAMYLCASSLAAGTAEAFFGQGTRLTVV.